Shown below are 29 T cell receptor beta chains from a single sample sequenced in a study of OX40 agonist ivuxolimab in advanced cancers. Here immunoSEQ multiplex PCR was the method, and the copy in TCRdb shows in-frame clones only, minus some. This repertoire shows tens of thousands of clones, about nine tenths found once; its top ten account for about 7.8%. The sample consisted of CD4+ or CD8+ T cells sorted from blood, taken in a trial of the OX40 agonist ivuxolimab. These receptors all come from an adult with an advanced solid tumor such as melanoma, head and neck, liver or kidney cancer.

This sequence joins TRBV18 and TRBJ2-3; TRBD2 matches 7 bases. This CDR3 is built from 17 residues. CDR1 KGHSH and CDR2 LQKENI come from the germline V gene. J was trimmed by 4 bases and V by 2 bases; bases with no gene match: 12. CDR3 sequence reads: CASSPISSGGSADTQYF. CDR3 coding DNA: TGTGCCAGCTCACCAATCTCGTCGGGCGGGAGTGCAGATACGCAGTATTTT.

V is TRBV25-1 and J is TRBJ2-7, with 10 bases lining up with TRBD1. V was pared by 4 bases and J by 6 bases, with 6 bases of the junction left unmatched. This CDR3 has 14 amino acids. Germline CDR1 and CDR2: MGHDK and SYGVNS. The CDR3 sequence: CASSALGQGGEQYF. The CDR3 DNA is TGTGCCAGCAGTGCACTTGGACAGGGGGGCGAGCAGTACTTC.

Note on this clone: The junction shows a germline mismatch at one end, possibly a read error. The rearrangement uses TRBV29-1 and TRBJ1-1; D call uncertain. Germline loops: CDR1 SQVTM, CDR2 ANQGSEA. The CDR3 has 11 amino acids. The CDR3 nucleotides read TGCAGCGCGGCAGTAAGTGGCGGGTTTGGGTTT. The encoded protein is CSAAVSGGFGF.

The chain employs TRBV5-1 and TRBJ2-2; 7 bases map to TRBD2. Germline loops: CDR1 SGHRS, CDR2 YFSETQ. The CDR3 sequence is 15 residues long. With 7 bases clipped from V and 3 bases from J, the junction kept 9 bases outside the gene matches. CDR3 nucleotides: TGCGCCAGCTCCTCGGGGAGGGCGGACACCGGGGAGCTGTTTTTT. Its protein product is CASSSGRADTGELFF.

This clone was observed a handful of times. The chain uses TRBV28 and TRBJ2-2; 7 nucleotides align to TRBD1. Trimming took 2 bases from V and 4 from J; bases not matched to a gene: 4. CDR1 is MDHEN, CDR2 SYDVKM, per germline. This CDR3 comprises 15 residues. DNA for the CDR3: TGTGCCAGCAGTTTAGGGGACAGTCCCACCGGGGAGCTGTTTTTT. It codes for CASSLGDSPTGELFF.

V gene TRBV5-1 combines with J gene TRBJ1-2, with D unresolved. There are 13 residues in the CDR3. Per germline, CDR1 SGHRS and CDR2 YFSETQ. V was clipped by 4 bases and J by 2 bases, with 9 bases between them. CDR3 residues: CASSREINYGYTF. CDR3 in DNA: TGCGCCAGCAGCCGTGAAATCAACTATGGCTACACCTTC.

V and J are TRBV28 and TRBJ1-1; D call uncertain. Deletions cut 4 bases from V and 5 bases from J, with 8 bases between. The CDR3 sequence is 12 residues long. In germline, CDR1 is MDHEN, CDR2 SYDVKM. The chain's CDR3 is CASSSPLTEAFF. CDR3 sequence (DNA): TGTGCCAGCAGTTCCCCACTGACTGAAGCTTTCTTT.

The gene calls are TRBV30 and TRBJ2-7; D gene uncertain. Germline values: CDR1 GTSNPN, CDR2 SVGIG (reference sequence). Trimming stripped 0 bases from V and 1 base from J, with 7 bases between. The CDR3 runs 13 residues. This CDR3 reads CAWSVGASYEQYF. The CDR3 coding sequence is TGTGCCTGGAGTGTAGGTGCATCCTACGAGCAGTACTTC.

The sample holds one count of this clone. This sequence joins TRBV14 and TRBJ2-1, with a weak D call TRBD2 (5 bases). The CDR3 extends over 14 amino acids. Germline V gives CDR1 SGHDN, CDR2 FVKESK. The V end was cut by 5 bases, the J end by 5 bases, with 13 bases between. The CDR3 here is CASSFLTTNNEQFF. The CDR3 DNA reads TGTGCCAGCAGCTTCCTGACTACGAACAATGAGCAGTTCTTC.

The V gene is TRBV7-6, the J gene TRBJ2-7, with D unresolved. V was cut by 3 bases and J by 5 bases, with 5 bases left in between. CDR3 size: 11 residues. CDR1 is SGHVS and CDR2 is FNYEAQ in the germline V gene. CDR3: CASSFLDEQYF. For the CDR3, the DNA is TGTGCCAGCAGCTTTCTCGACGAGCAGTACTTC.

The chain uses TRBV7-2 and TRBJ1-3; D gene ambiguous. The germline V gene has CDR1 SGHTA and CDR2 FQGNSA. Trimming took 1 base from V and 4 from J, leaving 11 bases between them. CDR3 length: 15 amino acids. The CDR3 DNA is TGTGCCAGCAGCTTAGGAAACTCGGGAGGAAACACCATATATTTT. As protein: CASSLGNSGGNTIYF.

The CDR3 loop reads CSVASGGRLGYGYTF. Written as DNA, the CDR3 is TGCAGCGTCGCCTCGGGGGGCAGGTTAGGCTATGGCTACACCTTC. The chain combines TRBV29-1 with TRBJ1-2, with a possible D match to TRBD1 (6 bases). CDR3 length: 15 residues. V lost 6 bases and J 4 bases, leaving 21 bases between the germline ends. The germline gives CDR1 SQVTM, CDR2 ANQGSEA.

This clone appeared once. The J gene is TRBJ1-2, the V gene TRBV2; D gene uncertain. V was clipped by 3 bases and J by 0 bases, with 5 bases between them. Germline V gene data show CDR1 as SNHLY and CDR2 as FYNNEI. The CDR3 runs to 13 residues. This CDR3 reads CASSDGPNYGYTF. CDR3 coding DNA: TGTGCCAGCAGTGACGGTCCTAACTATGGCTACACCTTC.

The chain carries TRBV11-3 and TRBJ2-1, with 13 bases matching TRBD2. Trimming took 5 bases from V and 1 from J; bases not matched to a gene: 8. Germline values: CDR1 SGHNT, CDR2 YENEEA. This CDR3 contains 18 residues. CDR3 amino acids: CASSARLLAGGSYNEQFF. The CDR3 DNA sequence: TGTGCCAGCAGCGCGCGCCTACTAGCGGGAGGGTCCTACAATGAGCAGTTCTTC.

This chain links TRBV5-1 with TRBJ2-5, with D uncertain. The J call may not be correct, given that the DNA end is closer to TRBJ2-7. The CDR3 is 14 residues long. Looked up from germline, CDR1 is SGHRS and CDR2 is YFSETQ. The CDR3 DNA is TGCGCCAGCAATACCGGGCCGACCAGTTACGAGCAGTACTTC. Translated: CASNTGPTSYEQYF.

The CDR3 nucleotides are TGTGCCAGCTCACCACCCCTCGCGGGAGGGGGCACAGATACGCAGTATTTT. Residues: CASSPPLAGGGTDTQYF. The chain links TRBV18 to TRBJ2-3; 9 bases line up with TRBD2. Unmatched junction bases numbered 5, after V lost 0 bases and J lost 1 base. The length of the CDR3 is 17 residues. Per the germline V gene, CDR1 is KGHSH and CDR2 is LQKENI.

The chain recombines TRBV7-9 with TRBJ2-3, with D unresolved. V lost 1 base and J lost 2, with 7 bases in between. Per the germline V gene, CDR1 is SEHNR and CDR2 is FQNEAQ (reference sequence). This CDR3 is built from 14 residues. CDR3 sequence reads: CASSLGPSTDTQYF. In DNA, the CDR3 is TGTGCCAGCAGCTTAGGGCCCTCCACAGATACGCAGTATTTT.

This chain joins TRBV28 and TRBJ1-5; 7 bases agree with TRBD1. V lost 7 bases and J lost 7; bases outside the gene matches: 7. Looked up from germline, CDR1 is MDHEN and CDR2 is SYDVKM. This CDR3 comprises 13 residues. The CDR3 reads CASMEGANQPQHF. The CDR3 coding sequence is TGTGCCAGCATGGAGGGGGCGAACCAGCCCCAGCATTTT.

This clone was seen a single time. The V and J genes are TRBV6-6 and TRBJ2-7; TRBD1 agrees at 7 bases. The germline CDR1 and CDR2 sequences are MNHNY and SVGAGI (reference sequence). Unmatched junction bases numbered 3, after V lost 5 bases and J lost 2 bases. The CDR3 has 13 residues. CDR3 residues: CASSETGTYEQYF. The CDR3 DNA reads as TGTGCCAGCAGTGAGACAGGGACCTACGAGCAGTACTTC.

The chain carries TRBV19 and TRBJ1-2, with D perhaps matching TRBD1 (5 bases). CDR3 length: 11 amino acids. Looked up from germline, CDR1 is LNHDA and CDR2 is SQIVND (reference sequence). V was clipped by 7 bases and J by 8 bases, with 11 bases between them. CDR3 in amino acids: CASNWDGGYTF. The CDR3 region has the DNA TGTGCCAGTAACTGGGACGGAGGCTACACCTTC.

This clone was seen once. A read error may account for a junction end that differs from germline. The chain combines TRBV7-7 with TRBJ2-5, with 11 bases identical to TRBD2. This CDR3 comprises 16 residues. Germline CDR1 and CDR2: SSHAT and FNYEAQ (reference sequence). CDR3 sequence: CASSAGLAGNQETQYF. The CDR3 nucleotides are TGTGCTAGCAGCGCAGGACTAGCGGGCAACCAAGAGACCCAGTACTTC.

V usage is TRBV15 and J usage is TRBJ2-1; 13 bases align to TRBD2. This CDR3 is 17 amino acids long. Trimming took 3 bases from V and 5 from J; bases not matched to a gene: 7. The germline V gene has CDR1 LNHNV and CDR2 YYDKDF (reference sequence). The CDR3 spells CATSSTSGRVWDNEQFF. CDR3 nucleotides: TGTGCCACCAGCAGTACTAGCGGGAGGGTTTGGGACAATGAGCAGTTCTTC.

The chain recombines TRBV7-9 with TRBJ2-5; D not resolved. The V end was cut by 5 bases, the J end by 1 base, with 14 bases between. The CDR3 loop spans 15 amino acids. From germline, CDR1 is SEHNR and CDR2 FQNEAQ (reference sequence). This CDR3 reads CASSLQGAIQETQYF. CDR3 coding DNA: TGTGCCAGCAGCCTACAAGGAGCTATCCAAGAGACCCAGTACTTC.

V and J are TRBV11-3 and TRBJ2-7, with D tentatively TRBD2 (5 bases). The CDR3 is made up of 14 amino acids. CDR1 SGHNT and CDR2 YENEEA come from the germline V gene. Trimming removed 0 bases at V and 0 bases at J, with 6 bases between. CDR3 sequence: CASSLEGSSYEQYF. The DNA of the CDR3 is TGTGCCAGCAGCTTAGAGGGGAGCTCCTACGAGCAGTACTTC.

This clone is medium-sized by share. The V gene is TRBV9, the J gene TRBJ2-1, with D perhaps TRBD2 (6 bases). CDR3 length equals 14 residues. The germline V gene has CDR1 SGDLS and CDR2 YYNGEE. Trimming removed 0 bases from V and 4 bases from J, with 8 bases in between. The DNA for the CDR3 is TGTGCCAGCAGCGTAGTCGGGGGTTACAATGAGCAGTTCTTC. Its protein is CASSVVGGYNEQFF. Full variable domain (missing parts from reference TRBV9 and TRBJ2-1): DSGVTQTPKHLITATGQRVTLRCSPRSGDLSVYWYQQSLDQGLQFLIQYYNGEERAKGNILERFSAQQFPDLHSELNLSSLELGDSALYFCASSVVGGYNEQFFGPGTRLTVL.

V gene TRBV25-1 combines with J gene TRBJ2-3, with D possibly TRBD2 on 6 matching bases. Germline V gives CDR1 MGHDK, CDR2 SYGVNS. This CDR3 contains 16 residues. Trimming removed 1 base from V and 5 bases from J, with 16 bases in between. The DNA for the CDR3 is TGTGCCAGCAGTGAATTAGGCGGAGTGGGGGGAGATACGCAGTATTTT. As protein: CASSELGGVGGDTQYF.

The chain combines TRBV5-1 with TRBJ2-5; D is unclear. The CDR3 is made up of 13 amino acids. V was clipped by 0 bases and J by 5 bases, with 8 bases between them. The germline V gene has CDR1 SGHRS and CDR2 YFSETQ. CDR3 protein: CASSLEGRETQYF. The CDR3 bases are TGCGCCAGCAGCTTGGAAGGGCGGGAGACCCAGTACTTC.

This rearrangement joins TRBV6-1 to TRBJ1-2; D is ambiguous. V dropped 5 bases and J dropped 5 bases, with 9 bases sitting between them. The CDR3 contains 12 residues. In germline, CDR1 is MNHNS, CDR2 SASEGT. CDR3 sequence reads: CASSYTRYGYTF. The CDR3, as DNA: TGTGCCAGCAGTTATACCAGATATGGCTACACCTTC.

This rearrangement joins TRBV28 to TRBJ2-5, with a tentative D call TRBD2 (7 bases). This CDR3 spans 13 amino acids. Germline V lookup: CDR1 MDHEN, CDR2 SYDVKM. Trimming took 6 bases from V and 3 from J, leaving 11 bases between them. The CDR3: CASRWGGEETQYF. CDR3 in DNA: TGTGCCAGCAGGTGGGGGGGCGAAGAGACCCAGTACTTC.